A single sample gave rise to the 5 T cell receptor beta chains below, sequenced in a study of Ad26.COV2.S vaccination and SARS-CoV-2 variants. TCRdb's copy holds only in-frame clones and misses some; the assay was immunoSEQ multiplex PCR. The data hold 440,000 or so clones, with around 93% observed a single time. Treatment given: approximately 18 received Ad26.COV2.S at low or high dose, single or two shots; five or six received placebo; per-sample allocation not given. Sample collection was performed on day 63 after the first vaccine or placebo injection. Sample: peripheral blood, taken in a trial of Ad26.COV2.S vaccine versus placebo. These TCRs come from a person between 18 and 65 years old who received the Ad26.COV2.S COVID-19 vaccine or a placebo.

The chain recombines TRBV18 with TRBJ1-2; tentative D call: TRBD1 (5 bases). V was shortened by 3 bases and J by 1 base, with 18 bases between the two germline ends. The CDR3 sequence is 17 residues long. Germline-derived CDR1 and CDR2 are KGHSH and LQKENI. The CDR3 region has the DNA TGTGCCAGCTCACCGCTCTCTAGACAGACCTTTAACTATGGCTACACCTTC. Protein: CASSPLSRQTFNYGYTF.

The chain links TRBV5-1 to TRBJ1-2, with 7 bases matching TRBD1. CDR1 is SGHRS, CDR2 YFSETQ, per germline. With V trimmed by 0 bases and J by 8 bases, 7 bases remained unmatched. The CDR3 runs 14 residues. CDR3 nucleotides: TGCGCCAGCAGCTTGGCCCCAGGGGGATTCGGCTACACCTTC. This gives the protein CASSLAPGGFGYTF.

Here the CDR3 reads CASSYLPGNYGYTF. For the CDR3, the DNA is TGTGCCAGCAGCTATCTCCCAGGGAACTATGGCTACACCTTC. The chain joins TRBV5-4 to TRBJ1-2; maybe TRBD1 (5 bases). V gave up 3 bases and J gave up 2 bases, with 11 bases separating them. This CDR3 is 14 amino acids long. CDR1 and CDR2 (germline): SGHNT, YYREEE (reference sequence).

The chain recombines TRBV7-2 with TRBJ1-3, with a possible D match to TRBD1 (6 bases). The germline gives CDR1 SGHTA, CDR2 FQGNSA. With 2 bases removed from V and 4 bases from J, the gap between germline ends came to 18 bases. The CDR3 runs 17 residues. CDR3 region: CASSLTTRGRGGNTIYF. Written as DNA, the CDR3 is TGTGCCAGCAGCTTAACCACCAGAGGCAGGGGCGGAAACACCATATATTTT.

The chain couples TRBV19 to TRBJ2-7, with 9 bases aligning to TRBD1. V was pared by 3 bases and J by 2 bases, with 5 bases of the junction left unmatched. Germline V gene data show CDR1 as LNHDA and CDR2 as SQIVND (reference sequence). This CDR3 has 15 residues. CDR3 in DNA: TGTGCCAGTAGTATGGGGACAGGGAGACCCTACGAGCAGTACTTC. Translation: CASSMGTGRPYEQYF.